The clone carrying this T cell receptor (beta chain) was recorded a few times. Antigen unknown. The data originate from a study of T-cell memory formation after mild COVID-19. General study results and limits: The pre-infection memory compartment contained some responding clones, suggesting cross-reactive memory joined. Clones that contracted from day 15 to 85 had balanced CD4/CD8; later expanders were CD4+ biased.

J gave up 6 bases and V 4 bases, and 9 bases lay outside the gene matches. Germline values: CDR1 SGHRS, CDR2 YFSETQ. The CDR3 totals 14 residues. TCRdb reprocessed the 5' RACE reads with MiXCR, giving one entry per CDR3 protein. This sample yields about 270,000 distinct CDR3 sequences, of which around 17% are seen a single time; under 25% belongs to the top ten. The clonotype was recovered from a man aged 18-30 years who had mild COVID-19 (a few samples of this study predate the infection). Cell type and time point are not known. What was sequenced was PBMCs or a T cell subset sorted from them (not recorded which). The chain employs TRBV5-1 and TRBJ1-2; 7 bases fit TRBD1. CDR3 loop: CASSPRQGSDGYTF. DNA of the CDR3: TGCGCCAGCAGCCCAAGACAGGGATCCGATGGCTACACCTTC.